Below are 26 T cell receptor beta chains sequenced from a single sample in a study of T cell responses to AZD1222 COVID-19 vaccine. TCRdb's table, derived via immunoSEQ multiplex PCR, lists solely in-frame clones and lacks some. The data contain more than 50,000 clones, roughly 88% of them seen just once; the ten biggest clones take up around 19%. The source material was peripheral blood, sampled on day 0 of AZD1222 vaccination. The receptors shown here come from an adult in good health.

This clone has only a few counts. The chain has TRBV12-5 and TRBJ1-5, with 7 bases matching TRBD1. The CDR3 consists of 13 residues. Germline CDR1 LGHNT, CDR2 FRNRAP. V dropped 9 bases and J dropped 2; count of bases not matched to a gene: 4. The CDR3 here is CASATGGNQPQHF. The CDR3 DNA reads TGTGCTAGCGCAACAGGGGGCAATCAGCCCCAGCATTTT.

The chain is built from TRBV7-2 and TRBJ1-6; D may be TRBD1 (6 bases). The CDR3 is 13 residues long. CDR1 is SGHTA, CDR2 FQGNSA, per germline. V lost 5 bases and J lost 8, with 10 bases in between. DNA for the CDR3: TGTGCCAGCAGCCCGGACAGTGATTCACCCCTCCACTTT. Translation gives CASSPDSDSPLHF.

This clone was observed a few times. This chain links TRBV11-1 with TRBJ1-2; 7 nucleotides match TRBD1. Per germline, CDR1 SGHAT and CDR2 FQDESV (reference sequence). There are 14 residues in the CDR3. V lost 5 bases, J lost 7 bases, and 10 bases stayed unmatched. The CDR3 loop is CASSVHQGEGGYTF. In DNA form, the CDR3 reads TGTGCCAGCAGCGTACATCAGGGGGAGGGTGGCTACACCTTC. The full variable domain, with the rest looked up from reference TRBV11-1 and TRBJ1-2, is EAEVAQSPRYKITEKSQAVAFWCDPISGHATLYWYRQILGQGPELLVQFQDESVVDDSQLPKDRFSAERLKGVDSTLKIQPAELGDSAMYLCASSVHQGEGGYTFGSGTRLTVV.

The gene calls are TRBV5-1 and TRBJ1-1, with unresolved D. The CDR3 has 14 residues. Looked up from germline, CDR1 is SGHRS and CDR2 is YFSETQ. V lost 0 bases, J lost 2 bases, and 8 bases lay in between. The CDR3 loop reads CASSLGIGNTEAFF. CDR3 nucleotides: TGCGCCAGCAGCTTGGGTATAGGTAACACTGAAGCTTTCTTT.

V usage is TRBV5-1 and J usage is TRBJ1-5; unclear D gene. This CDR3 spans 13 amino acids. The germline V and J ends were trimmed by 5 bases and 2 bases, with 8 bases remaining between them. Germline V CDR1 and CDR2: SGHRS, YFSETQ. CDR3 coding DNA: TGCGCCAGCAGACGAGAGGGCAATCAGCCCCAGCATTTT. Translating gives CASRREGNQPQHF.

This chain uses TRBV18 with TRBJ2-3; D is ambiguous. The V end was cut by 8 bases, the J end by 4 bases, with 10 bases between. Per the germline V gene, CDR1 is KGHSH and CDR2 is LQKENI. The CDR3 extends over 12 amino acids. CDR3 nucleotide sequence: TGTGCCAGCGGACCGAAGGCAGATACGCAGTATTTT. This encodes CASGPKADTQYF.

The chain uses TRBV7-2 and TRBJ2-1; D gene uncertain. Germline V gene sequence: CDR1 SGHTA, CDR2 FQGNSA. This CDR3 spans 15 amino acids. The V and J ends lost 6 bases and 8 bases respectively, with 20 bases between them. In DNA form, the CDR3 reads TGTGCCAGCAGTCGCGCCCCCGTTAGCATCGATGAGCAGTTCTTC. It codes for CASSRAPVSIDEQFF.

A single count supports this clone. The J gene is TRBJ2-7, the V gene TRBV27; 13 positions match TRBD2. The CDR3 has 16 amino acids. The germline gives CDR1 MNHEY, CDR2 SMNVEV (reference sequence). After removal of 4 bases from V and 3 bases from J, the junction contained 6 bases not matched to a gene. The CDR3 nucleotides are TGTGCCAGCAGTTCCGGACTAGCGGGAGCAATCTACGAGCAGTACTTC. It translates to CASSSGLAGAIYEQYF.

J is TRBJ2-7 and V is TRBV7-2; TRBD2 matches 8 bases. The J segment lost 0 bases and the V segment lost 2 bases, leaving 3 bases of the junction unmatched. Germline-derived CDR1 and CDR2 are SGHTA and FQGNSA. The CDR3 covers 15 residues. The CDR3: CASSLWSGSSYEQYF. CDR3 nucleotides: TGTGCCAGCAGCTTATGGAGCGGGAGCTCCTACGAGCAGTACTTC.

The chain's CDR3 is CASSQDREALLSTDTQYF. CDR3 in DNA: TGTGCCAGCAGTCAAGACAGGGAGGCCCTTCTAAGCACAGATACGCAGTATTTT. The rearrangement uses TRBV7-9 and TRBJ2-3; a possible D gene is TRBD1 (7 bases). Trimming took off 6 bases at V and 0 bases at J, with 22 bases between the two ends. Germline V CDR1 and CDR2: SEHNR, FQNEAQ (reference sequence). This CDR3 has 18 amino acids.

The chain is built from TRBV29-1 and TRBJ1-3; D uncertain. There are 12 residues in the CDR3. V lost 7 bases to trimming and J lost 0 bases, with 7 bases between them. Germline CDR1 reads SQVTM; CDR2 reads ANQGSEA. The CDR3: CSARTSGNTIYF. The CDR3 DNA reads TGCAGCGCTCGGACCTCTGGAAACACCATATATTTT.

The chain has TRBV7-9 and TRBJ2-1; 8 bases align to TRBD2. V shed 5 bases, J shed 0 bases, and the junction held 3 bases outside the gene matches. Germline lookup yields CDR1 SEHNR and CDR2 FQNEAQ (reference sequence). CDR3 length: 15 amino acids. The CDR3 region is CASSPSGSSYNEQFF. The CDR3 DNA reads TGTGCCAGCAGCCCGAGCGGGAGCTCCTACAATGAGCAGTTCTTC.

This chain uses TRBV19 with TRBJ2-2; D may match TRBD1 or TRBD2 (5 bases each). The V end lost 4 bases, the J end lost 8 bases, and 17 bases lay between the germline ends. The CDR3 contains 15 residues. Germline values: CDR1 LNHDA, CDR2 SQIVND (reference sequence). The CDR3 nucleotides are TGTGCCAGTAGTACGGGACCCTCCGTGAATGGGGAGCTGTTTTTT. It is translated as CASSTGPSVNGELFF.

CDR3 loop: CASSQPGPADTQYF. For the CDR3, the DNA is TGTGCCAGCAGCCAGCCGGGACCGGCAGATACGCAGTATTTT. The rearrangement links TRBV6-2 or TRBV6-3 to TRBJ2-3, with D perhaps being TRBD1 or TRBD2 (5 bases each). V dropped 6 bases and J dropped 4 bases, with 14 bases sitting between them. This CDR3 has 14 residues. The V gene's germline CDR1 is MNHEY and CDR2 SVGEGT.

The chain combines TRBV7-9 with TRBJ1-2; D gene ambiguous. This CDR3 is 15 amino acids long. CDR1 and CDR2 from the germline V gene are SEHNR and FQNEAQ (reference sequence). Trimming left V 4 bases short and J 2 bases short, with 14 bases between. The CDR3 coding sequence is TGTGCCAGCAGCTCCCCCCACCCGATGAACTATGGCTACACCTTC. Translated, it gives CASSSPHPMNYGYTF.

A single count supports this clone. The chain uses TRBV4-3 and TRBJ2-1; D is undetermined. The CDR3 extends over 15 amino acids. The ends were cut back, 0 bases at V and 6 bases at J, with 12 bases in the middle. In germline, CDR1 is LGHNA, CDR2 YSLEER. The CDR3 spells CASSQEWRWRNEQFF. The CDR3 nucleotides read TGCGCCAGCAGCCAAGAATGGCGATGGCGCAATGAGCAGTTCTTC.

The chain combines TRBV6-5 with TRBJ2-1; 9 nucleotides line up with TRBD1. CDR1 is MNHEY, CDR2 SVGAGI, per germline. Trimming took 6 bases from V and 9 from J; bases not matched to a gene: 6. The CDR3 has 13 amino acids. The CDR3 region is CASRDRGSREQFF. CDR3 in DNA: TGTGCCAGCAGGGACAGGGGCTCCCGTGAGCAGTTCTTC.

The rearrangement uses TRBV20-1 and TRBJ2-7; the D is unclear. The CDR3 sequence is 11 residues long. In germline, CDR1 is DFQATT, CDR2 SNEGSKA (reference sequence). The V end lost 7 bases, the J end lost 1 base, and 8 bases lay between the germline ends. This CDR3 reads CSVQRSYEQYF. The CDR3, as DNA: TGCAGTGTTCAGAGGTCCTACGAGCAGTACTTC.

The genes are TRBV4-1 and TRBJ1-2; no definite D call. Trimming took 4 bases from V and 9 from J, leaving 24 bases between them. CDR1 MGHRA and CDR2 YSYEKL come from the germline V gene. The CDR3 totals 16 residues. CDR3 nucleotide sequence: TGCGCCAGCAGCCCAGGCGGTGCGGTAGGCCCTCGTAGCTACACCTTC. Translation: CASSPGGAVGPRSYTF.

For the CDR3, the DNA is TGTGCCAGCAGCTTAGTTGCGGGGAGGGGCACTGAAGCTTTCTTT. It translates to CASSLVAGRGTEAFF. This chain joins TRBV11-3 and TRBJ1-1; a weak D match, TRBD1 (5 bases). Germline-derived CDR1 and CDR2 are SGHNT and YENEEA. The V gene lost 1 base and the J gene lost 4 bases, with 13 bases spanning the gap. The CDR3 is 15 amino acids.

V and J are TRBV4-1 and TRBJ2-4; D could derive from TRBD1 or TRBD2 (5 bases each). The CDR3 runs 16 residues. Between the trimmed V and J ends, which lost 9 bases and 0 bases, there was a span of 18 bases. Germline CDR1 and CDR2: MGHRA and YSYEKL. The CDR3 DNA reads TGCGCCAGAAGCGTGGGACGGGAACTAGCCAAAAACATTCAGTACTTC. Its translation: CARSVGRELAKNIQYF.

The gene calls are TRBV7-8 and TRBJ2-2, with D unclear. This CDR3 comprises 15 residues. V was shortened by 5 bases and J by 1 base, with 11 bases between the two germline ends. CDR1 is SGHVS, CDR2 FQNEAQ, per germline. The CDR3 loop is CASSRRTMNTGELFF. CDR3 nucleotides: TGTGCCAGCAGCCGAAGAACGATGAACACCGGGGAGCTGTTTTTT.

The chain carries TRBV7-9 and TRBJ1-2; D gene uncertain. The CDR3 consists of 12 residues. Germline lookup yields CDR1 SEHNR and CDR2 FQNEAQ (reference sequence). Trimming pared 1 base from V and 4 bases from J, leaving 4 bases between. The CDR3 loop reads CASSLESYGYTF. The CDR3 DNA sequence: TGTGCCAGCAGCTTAGAGTCCTATGGCTACACCTTC.

The rearrangement uses TRBV7-2 and TRBJ2-1; D uncertain. Trimming pared 8 bases from V and 7 bases from J, leaving 6 bases between. This CDR3 has 10 residues. CDR1 is SGHTA, CDR2 FQGNSA, per germline. This chain's CDR3 is CASGWNEQFF. The CDR3 DNA is TGTGCCAGCGGATGGAATGAGCAGTTCTTC.

The V call is TRBV23-1, the J call TRBJ1-2; 7 bases match TRBD1. Being an ORF, TRBV23-1 has a function that is uncertain. With 3 bases clipped from V and 1 base from J, the junction kept 11 bases outside the gene matches. This CDR3 region has 17 residues. DNA of the CDR3: TGCGCCAGCAGTCATTATACCGGGACAGACTTTAACTATGGCTACACCTTC. It specifies CASSHYTGTDFNYGYTF.

The chain joins TRBV4-3 to TRBJ2-3; 7 bases fit TRBD2. The ends lost 1 base at V and 4 bases at J; junction bases unmatched: 5. The length of the CDR3 is 15 residues. The germline V gene has CDR1 LGHNA and CDR2 YSLEER. As DNA, the CDR3 is TGCGCCAGCAGCCAAGGGTGGGAGGGGTCAGATACGCAGTATTTT. The encoded protein is CASSQGWEGSDTQYF.